The source of this T cell receptor (beta chain) is a study of CD8 T cells in ankylosing spondylitis. General observations from the study: As reported, disease-linked clones showed significant enrichment in matched ankylosing spondylitis synovial fluid. Earlier studies detected some motif variants in reactive arthritis synovial fluid and blood. Seemingly distinctive of ankylosing spondylitis blood was a TCR beta motif formed by eight highly homologous variants.

A quantitative 5'-RACE method, one with molecular barcodes, was used to make TCR beta libraries. MiXCR, run by TCRdb on the 5' RACE reads, gives a single entry per CDR3 protein. The table has 700,000 or so distinct CDR3 sequences, 15% to 20% seen once. As concerns this clonotype: Antigen unknown.

J was trimmed by 0 bases and V by 6 bases; bases with no gene match: 5. This CDR3 region has 15 residues. From germline, CDR1 is SNHLY and CDR2 FYNNEI. The origin of this receptor is a male donor with ankylosing spondylitis. Sequenced material: blood, either unsorted or a sorted T cell fraction (not recorded which). J is TRBJ1-3 and V is TRBV2; TRBD1 matches at 7 bases. CDR3 in DNA: TGTGCCAGCAGACGGGGGACAGACTCTGGAAACACCATATATTTT. Its translation is CASRRGTDSGNTIYF.